The text below deals with one TCR beta chain. Its antigen remains undetermined. Base qualities were left out, and no much larger clone turns up one base away. The record originates from a study of blood T cell repertoires in COVID-19 (dated by TCRdb to about 2020). Looking at the study overall: Samples covering the acute and convalescent phases of COVID-19 were provided by collaborators in the United States, Italy and Spain. The material from the prospective study consisted of cDNA or gDNA derived from T cells, B-cell-depleted T cells, or PBMCs. Deeply sampled blood TCRbeta repertoires from subjects exposed to, actively infected with, or recovered from COVID-19 were included in the dataset. A freely available public database, intended as a resource for researchers studying the immune response to SARS-CoV-2, is where the repertoires were released. The samples were drawn from two sources: the first 160 participants of the ongoing ImmuneRACE study, and 1,000 to 1,500 subjects contributed by 6 global collaborators. Sample metadata almost always included a de-identified subject ID, COVID-19 status, age in years and sex. HLA class I and class II types, where available, came from metadata supplied by the sample provider rather than from assay-based typing. Points the paper makes about the study in general: The quantity of clinical and demographic metadata differed by source and by participant and was supplied without curation.

Trimmed from V: 2 bases; trimmed from J: 6 bases; junction bases lacking a gene match: 4. CDR1 and CDR2, looked up from the germline V gene (reference sequence), are MNHEY and SMNVEV. There are 14 amino acids in the CDR3, from cysteine to phenylalanine inclusive. The CDR3 DNA has 42 bases and is translated from base 1. Each collaborating institution followed its own protocols to collect whole blood in K2EDTA tubes. Collaborator samples were shipped for TCRbeta analysis as frozen whole blood, isolated PBMCs, or DNA extracted from either sample type. TCRbeta CDR3 regions were amplified from genomic DNA using the immunoSEQ Assay, a bias-controlled multiplex PCR. As for how the authors treated the data: Nucleated cell counts per sample were estimated from amplification of reference gene primers within the assay. To quantify the absolute abundance of each unique TCRbeta CDR3 rearrangement, sequence reads were collapsed and filtered. For each sample, productive Simpson clonality was calculated as the square root of Simpson's diversity index across productive rearrangements. Drawn from immuneACCESS, this table holds only the in-frame rearrangements with V and J called that TCRdb kept. Clones are partly lost; checked studies trace under half to an unresolved V gene and leave the rest unexplained. The V and J calls and the clone size are those of that table, but D and trimming were determined from the DNA. The sample table holds 110,000 to 150,000 clones, of which approximately 88% were seen once. The ten most abundant clones make up 1.5% to 2% of the sample.

The clonotype was recovered from a man between 65 and 85 years old with acute or convalescent COVID-19. Sequenced sample: peripheral blood. Here the chain combines TRBV27 and TRBJ1-5; 7 junctional bases match TRBD1. The sequence in DNA is TGTGCCAGCAGTTTAGGACAGGAAGGTCAGCCCCAGCATTTT. Protein translation: CASSLGQEGQPQHF.